This T cell receptor beta chain appears in the sequencing data of a study of multiple sclerosis patients with progressive multifocal leukoencephalopathy. Germline V gene lookup returns CDR1 SGHRS and CDR2 YFSETQ. Trimming took 0 bases from V and 0 from J, leaving 10 bases between them. The CDR3 has 16 residues. Assay used: immunoSEQ multiplex PCR; TCRdb lists only in-frame clones, some missing. This table holds some 25,000 clones, approximately 90% found once. In its sample, this clone was seen once. Time point defined: about 13 months of natalizumab therapy. Sequencing was performed on PBMCs, taken from a patient treated with natalizumab. This chain links TRBV5-1 with TRBJ1-5; no firm D call. The sequence came from a man aged 25-45 years with multiple sclerosis. CDR3 in DNA: TGCGCCAGCAGCTTGGATGGTGATTATAGCAATCAGCCCCAGCATTTT. This codes for CASSLDGDYSNQPQHF.